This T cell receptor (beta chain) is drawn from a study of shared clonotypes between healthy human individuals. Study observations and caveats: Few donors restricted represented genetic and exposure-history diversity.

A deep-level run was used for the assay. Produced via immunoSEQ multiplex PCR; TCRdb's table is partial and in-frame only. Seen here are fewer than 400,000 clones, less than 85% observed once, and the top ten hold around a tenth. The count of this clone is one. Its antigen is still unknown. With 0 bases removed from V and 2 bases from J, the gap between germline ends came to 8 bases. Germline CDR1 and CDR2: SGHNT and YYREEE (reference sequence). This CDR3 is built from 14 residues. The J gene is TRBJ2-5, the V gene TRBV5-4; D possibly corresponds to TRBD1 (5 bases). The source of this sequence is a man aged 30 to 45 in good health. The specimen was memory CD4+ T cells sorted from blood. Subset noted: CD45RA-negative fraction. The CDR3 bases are TGTGCCAGCAGCTTGGCAGGGTTTCAAGAGACCCAGTACTTC. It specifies CASSLAGFQETQYF.